Shown below are 2 T cell receptor beta chains from a single sample sequenced in a study of long-term antiretroviral therapy in people with HIV. immunoSEQ v3.0 was run at survey level. Repertoires were generated with immunoSEQ multiplex PCR, while TCRdb's copy carries only in-frame clones and drops some. The sample lists roughly 30,000 clones, just under 90% occurring once. This sample comprised unsorted PBMCs, obtained 3.2 years before starting antiretroviral therapy. The receptors were sampled from a man over 45 with HIV.

CDR3 sequence (DNA): TGTGCCAGCAGCGTACCGGCAGGCGGGGATACGCAGTATTTT. This sequence encodes CASSVPAGGDTQYF. The rearrangement links TRBV9 to TRBJ2-3; tentatively, D is TRBD2 (5 bases). Per the germline V gene, CDR1 is SGDLS and CDR2 is YYNGEE. This CDR3 spans 14 amino acids. Trimming removed 1 base from V and 6 bases from J, with 12 bases in between.

V is TRBV6-1 and J is TRBJ2-7; D is perhaps TRBD1 (6 bases). Germline values: CDR1 MNHNS, CDR2 SASEGT. V lost 10 bases and J lost 0, with 19 bases in between. This CDR3 is 15 amino acids long. CDR3 sequence: CAIPSQGDISYEQYF. In nucleotides, the CDR3 is TGTGCCATTCCGTCTCAAGGGGACATCTCCTACGAGCAGTACTTC.